What follows describes a single T cell receptor beta chain. These data come from a study of OX40 agonist ivuxolimab in advanced cancers. Study-wide context: Six ivuxolimab dose levels, 0.01 to 10 mg/kg, were given intravenously every 2 weeks.

Germline V gene data show CDR1 as LNHDA and CDR2 as SQIVND (reference sequence). V gave up 0 bases and J gave up 1 base; unmatched junction bases: 2. The CDR3 runs to 16 residues. Here immunoSEQ multiplex PCR was the method, and the copy in TCRdb shows in-frame clones only, minus some. The repertoire consists of fewer than 50,000 clones, with roughly 80% occurring once and the leading ten covering under 15%. The rearrangement joins TRBV19 to TRBJ2-1, with 8 bases identical to TRBD2. This TCR derives from an adult with an advanced solid tumor such as melanoma, head and neck, liver or kidney cancer. Sequenced material: CD4+ or CD8+ T cells sorted from blood, taken in a trial of the OX40 agonist ivuxolimab. CDR3 sequence: CASSIEASGSYNEQFF. Here the CDR3 DNA reads TGTGCCAGTAGTATAGAGGCTAGCGGGTCCTACAATGAGCAGTTCTTC.